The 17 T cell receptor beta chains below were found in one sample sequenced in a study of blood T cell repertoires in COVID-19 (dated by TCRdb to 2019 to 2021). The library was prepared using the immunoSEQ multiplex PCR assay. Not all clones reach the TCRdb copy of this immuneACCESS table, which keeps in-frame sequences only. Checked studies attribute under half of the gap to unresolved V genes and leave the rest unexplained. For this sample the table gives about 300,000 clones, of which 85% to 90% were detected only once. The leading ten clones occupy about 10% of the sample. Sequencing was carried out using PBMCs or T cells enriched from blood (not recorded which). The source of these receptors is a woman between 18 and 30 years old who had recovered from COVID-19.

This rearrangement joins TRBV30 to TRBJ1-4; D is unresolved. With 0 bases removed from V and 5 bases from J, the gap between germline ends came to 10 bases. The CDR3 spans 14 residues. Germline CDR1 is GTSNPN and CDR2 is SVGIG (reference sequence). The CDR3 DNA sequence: TGTGCCTGGAGTGTTTTTGGGCCCAATGAAAAACTGTTTTTT. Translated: CAWSVFGPNEKLFF.

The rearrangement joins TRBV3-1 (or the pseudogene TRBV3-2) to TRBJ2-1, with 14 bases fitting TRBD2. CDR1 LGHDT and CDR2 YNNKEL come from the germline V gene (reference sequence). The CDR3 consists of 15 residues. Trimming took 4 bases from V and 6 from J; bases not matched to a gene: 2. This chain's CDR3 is CASSPGTSGGNEQFF. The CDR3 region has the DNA TGTGCCAGCAGCCCCGGGACTAGCGGGGGCAATGAGCAGTTCTTC.

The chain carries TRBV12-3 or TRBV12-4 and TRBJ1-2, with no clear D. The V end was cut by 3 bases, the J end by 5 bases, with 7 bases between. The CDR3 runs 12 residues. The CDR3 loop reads CASSFRGYGYTF. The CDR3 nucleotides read TGTGCCAGCAGTTTTCGGGGTTATGGCTACACCTTC.

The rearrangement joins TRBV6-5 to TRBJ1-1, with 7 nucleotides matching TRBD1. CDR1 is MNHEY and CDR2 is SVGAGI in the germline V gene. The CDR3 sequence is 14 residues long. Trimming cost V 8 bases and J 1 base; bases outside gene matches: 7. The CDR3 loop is CASARGTENTEAFF. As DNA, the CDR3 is TGTGCCAGCGCAAGAGGGACAGAGAACACTGAAGCTTTCTTT.

DNA for the CDR3: TGTGCCTGTCAGGAGGATTCGAGCTCCTATAATTCACCCCTCCACTTT. Amino acids: CACQEDSSSYNSPLHF. The rearrangement uses TRBV30 and TRBJ1-6; D is undetermined. V lost 6 bases and J 0 bases, leaving 15 bases between the germline ends. The CDR3 length is 16 residues. Per the germline V gene, CDR1 is GTSNPN and CDR2 is SVGIG (reference sequence).

The CDR3 DNA reads TGTGCCAGCAGTTTAAGTAGCTCCTACGAGCAGTACTTC. Translation: CASSLSSSYEQYF. The V and J genes are TRBV12-3 or TRBV12-4 and TRBJ2-7; D unresolved. Trimming left V 2 bases short and J 0 bases short, with 5 bases between. This CDR3 comprises 13 residues.

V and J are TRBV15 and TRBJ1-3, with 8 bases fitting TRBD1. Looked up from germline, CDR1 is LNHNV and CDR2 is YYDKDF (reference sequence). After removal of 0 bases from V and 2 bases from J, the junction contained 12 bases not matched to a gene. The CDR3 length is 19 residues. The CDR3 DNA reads TGTGCCACCAGCAGAGATTACGGACAGGGAGGCCCACCTGGAAACACCATATATTTT. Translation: CATSRDYGQGGPPGNTIYF.

As DNA, the CDR3 is TGTGCCAGTAGTATATCGGGAGGTTCCACAGATACGCAGTATTTT. Translating gives CASSISGGSTDTQYF. The gene calls are TRBV19 and TRBJ2-3; 7 bases align to TRBD2. The CDR3 has 15 residues. Germline V gene sequence: CDR1 LNHDA, CDR2 SQIVND (reference sequence). V dropped 2 bases and J dropped 2; count of bases not matched to a gene: 4.

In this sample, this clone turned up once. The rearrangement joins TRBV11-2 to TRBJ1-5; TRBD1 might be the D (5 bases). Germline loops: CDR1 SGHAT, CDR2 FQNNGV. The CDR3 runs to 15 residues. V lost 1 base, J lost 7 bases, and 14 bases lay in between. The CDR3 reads CASSLGTGEGQPQHF. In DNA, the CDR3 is TGTGCCAGCAGCTTAGGGACTGGGGAGGGGCAGCCCCAGCATTTT.

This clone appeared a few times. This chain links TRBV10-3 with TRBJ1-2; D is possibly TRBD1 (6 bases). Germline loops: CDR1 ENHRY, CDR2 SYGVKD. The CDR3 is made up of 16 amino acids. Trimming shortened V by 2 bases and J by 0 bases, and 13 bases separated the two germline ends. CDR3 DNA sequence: TGTGCCATCAGTGAGGCGTTAAGACAGGCTAACTATGGCTACACCTTC. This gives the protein CAISEALRQANYGYTF.

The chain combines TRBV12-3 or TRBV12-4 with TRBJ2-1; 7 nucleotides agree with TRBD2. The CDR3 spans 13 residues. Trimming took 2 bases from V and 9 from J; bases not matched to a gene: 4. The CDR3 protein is CASSLKLAIEQFF. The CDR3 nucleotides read TGTGCCAGCAGTTTAAAACTAGCGATTGAGCAGTTCTTC.

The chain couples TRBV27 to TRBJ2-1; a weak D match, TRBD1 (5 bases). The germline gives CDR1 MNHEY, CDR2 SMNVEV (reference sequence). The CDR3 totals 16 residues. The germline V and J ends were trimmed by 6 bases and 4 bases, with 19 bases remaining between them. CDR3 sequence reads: CASRSIQGLTYNEQFF. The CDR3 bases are TGTGCCAGCAGATCGATTCAGGGTCTCACGTACAATGAGCAGTTCTTC.

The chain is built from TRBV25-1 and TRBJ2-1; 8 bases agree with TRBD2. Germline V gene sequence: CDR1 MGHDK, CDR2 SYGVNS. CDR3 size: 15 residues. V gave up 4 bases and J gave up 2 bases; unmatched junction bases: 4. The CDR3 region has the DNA TGTGCCAGCAGTGGGGCCGGGAGGGCCTACAATGAGCAGTTCTTC. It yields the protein CASSGAGRAYNEQFF.

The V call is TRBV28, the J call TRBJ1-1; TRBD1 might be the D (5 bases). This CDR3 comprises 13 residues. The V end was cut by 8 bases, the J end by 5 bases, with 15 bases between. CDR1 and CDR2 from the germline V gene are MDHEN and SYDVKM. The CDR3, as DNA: TGTGCCAGCGGAGCGGGGGGACGGACTGAAGCTTTCTTT. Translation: CASGAGGRTEAFF. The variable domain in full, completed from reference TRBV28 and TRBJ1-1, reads DVKVTQSSRYLVKRTGEKVFLECVQDMDHENMFWYRQDPGLGLRLIYFSYDVKMKEKGDIPEGYSVSREKKERFSLILESASTNQTSMYLCASGAGGRTEAFFGQGTRLTVV.

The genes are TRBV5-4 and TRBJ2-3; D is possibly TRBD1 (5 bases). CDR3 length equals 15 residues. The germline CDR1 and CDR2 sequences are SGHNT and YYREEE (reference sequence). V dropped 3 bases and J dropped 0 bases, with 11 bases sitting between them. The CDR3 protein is CASSYGASSTDTQYF. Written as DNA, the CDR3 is TGTGCCAGCAGCTATGGGGCCTCTAGCACAGATACGCAGTATTTT.

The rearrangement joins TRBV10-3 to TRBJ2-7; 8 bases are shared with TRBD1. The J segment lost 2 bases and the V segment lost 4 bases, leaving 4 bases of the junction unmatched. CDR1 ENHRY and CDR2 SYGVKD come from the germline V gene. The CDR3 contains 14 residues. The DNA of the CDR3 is TGTGCCATCAGTGGACAGACAGGGGCCTACGAGCAGTACTTC. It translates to CAISGQTGAYEQYF.

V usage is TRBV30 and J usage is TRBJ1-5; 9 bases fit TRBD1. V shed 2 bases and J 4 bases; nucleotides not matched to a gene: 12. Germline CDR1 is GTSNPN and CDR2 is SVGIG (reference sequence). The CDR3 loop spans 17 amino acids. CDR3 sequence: CAWSRSTGTGLNQPQHF. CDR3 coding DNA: TGTGCCTGGAGTCGAAGTACCGGGACAGGGTTAAATCAGCCCCAGCATTTT.